Below, 18 T cell receptor beta chains from the same sample are listed, as sequenced in a study of T cell responses to AZD1222 COVID-19 vaccine. Assay used: immunoSEQ multiplex PCR; TCRdb lists only in-frame clones, some missing. This table has roughly 180,000 clones, roughly nine tenths appearing once. The material sequenced was peripheral blood, taken 28 days after the second AZD1222 dose. These receptors came from an adult who received the AZD1222 COVID-19 vaccine.

The chain is built from TRBV30 and TRBJ2-2; 7 bases align to TRBD2. This CDR3 contains 14 residues. CDR1 and CDR2 (germline): GTSNPN, SVGIG (reference sequence). V shed 5 bases and J 7 bases; nucleotides not matched to a gene: 10. The CDR3 DNA follows: TGTGCCTGGTCGCCCGGGCTAGCGGTCGGGGAGCTGTTTTTT. Translation: CAWSPGLAVGELFF. The whole variable domain, remainder taken from reference TRBV30 and TRBJ2-2, is SQTIHQWPATLVQPVGSPLSLECTVEGTSNPNLYWYRQAAGRGLQLLFYSVGIGQISSEVPQNLSASRPQDRQFILSSKKLLLSDSGFYLCAWSPGLAVGELFFGEGSRLTVL.

J is TRBJ2-7 and V is TRBV12-3 or TRBV12-4, with D unclear. V lost 7 bases to trimming and J lost 0 bases, with 10 bases between them. The CDR3 totals 13 residues. CDR3: CASTWGNSYEQYF. As DNA, the CDR3 is TGTGCCAGCACCTGGGGAAACTCCTACGAGCAGTACTTC.

This clone came up once. V is TRBV4-1 and J is TRBJ1-2, with 7 positions matching TRBD1. Trimming cost V 0 bases and J 4 bases; bases outside gene matches: 5. The CDR3 spans 15 residues. Per the germline V gene, CDR1 is MGHRA and CDR2 is YSYEKL. CDR3 region: CASSQDRTGTYGYTF. CDR3 DNA: TGCGCCAGCAGCCAAGATAGGACAGGCACCTATGGCTACACCTTC.

V gene TRBV4-1 combines with J gene TRBJ1-2; a possible D gene is TRBD1 (5 bases). Deletions cut 2 bases from V and 8 bases from J, with 24 bases between. This CDR3 region has 17 residues. The germline CDR1 and CDR2 sequences are MGHRA and YSYEKL. The CDR3 loop reads CASSQPQMAGRSGGYTF. CDR3 DNA sequence: TGCGCCAGCAGCCAACCCCAGATGGCAGGGCGTTCTGGGGGCTACACCTTC.

CDR3 coding DNA: TGTGCCAGCAGTGAAAAGGGTTTAGGTCAGCCCCAGCATTTT. It codes for CASSEKGLGQPQHF. V and J are TRBV2 and TRBJ1-5; D not certain. Trimming pared 2 bases from V and 6 bases from J, leaving 11 bases between. CDR3 length: 14 residues. Germline assignment: CDR1 SNHLY and CDR2 FYNNEI.

V gene TRBV24-1 combines with J gene TRBJ2-1; 14 bases agree with TRBD2. This CDR3 spans 16 amino acids. In germline, CDR1 is KGHDR, CDR2 SFDVKD. Trimming at V came to 2 bases and at J to 7 bases, leaving 3 bases not matched to a gene. The DNA for the CDR3 is TGTGCCACCAGTGATTCCGGGACTAGCGGGAGTAATGAGCAGTTCTTC. Its protein is CATSDSGTSGSNEQFF.

This chain connects TRBV5-4 to TRBJ2-1; D ambiguous. From germline, CDR1 is SGHNT and CDR2 YYREEE (reference sequence). CDR3 length: 17 amino acids. V was shortened by 0 bases and J by 3 bases, with 16 bases between the two germline ends. CDR3 nucleotide sequence: TGTGCCAGCAGCTTGGATTCGGTCCGTAGGGTCTACAATGAGCAGTTCTTC. This encodes CASSLDSVRRVYNEQFF. Filled out from reference TRBV5-4 and TRBJ2-1, the complete variable domain reads ETGVTQSPTHLIKTRGQQVTLRCSSQSGHNTVSWYQQALGQGPQFIFQYYREEENGRGNFPPRFSGLQFPNYSSELNVNALELDDSALYLCASSLDSVRRVYNEQFFGPGTRLTVL.

This clone has only one observation. J is TRBJ1-2 and V is TRBV29-1, with 8 bases fitting TRBD1. The CDR3 totals 15 residues. V lost 5 bases and J lost 6; bases outside the gene matches: 14. CDR1 and CDR2 from the germline V gene are SQVTM and ANQGSEA. CDR3 sequence reads: CSVPRDRGSPNGYTF. CDR3 nucleotide sequence: TGCAGCGTTCCGCGCGACAGGGGCTCCCCTAATGGCTACACCTTC.

J is TRBJ1-1 and V is TRBV6-5; the D is unclear. Germline CDR1 is MNHEY and CDR2 is SVGAGI. V dropped 2 bases and J dropped 1 base, with 2 bases sitting between them. CDR3 size: 12 residues. The CDR3 DNA sequence: TGTGCCAGCAGTTACGCGAACACTGAAGCTTTCTTT. This sequence encodes CASSYANTEAFF.

J is TRBJ2-5 and V is TRBV7-6; maybe TRBD2 (5 bases). V was cut by 1 base and J by 5 bases, with 14 bases left in between. CDR3 length: 15 amino acids. Germline-derived CDR1 and CDR2 are SGHVS and FNYEAQ. In DNA form, the CDR3 reads TGTGCCAGCAGCTTAGGGGTGGCTAGCACCGAGACCCAGTACTTC. Amino acids: CASSLGVASTETQYF.

V and J are TRBV11-2 and TRBJ2-4, with D perhaps TRBD1 (6 bases). V lost 0 bases and J 5 bases, leaving 14 bases between the germline ends. The V gene's germline CDR1 is SGHAT and CDR2 FQNNGV. The CDR3 spans 16 residues. CDR3 sequence reads: CASSLDYRTAQNIQYF. The CDR3 DNA is TGTGCCAGCAGCTTAGATTACCGGACAGCACAAAACATTCAGTACTTC.

This clone occurred once. The V and J genes are TRBV7-9 and TRBJ1-6; 9 positions match TRBD1. With 0 bases clipped from V and 7 bases from J, the junction kept 1 base outside the gene matches. CDR3 size: 15 residues. CDR1 is SEHNR, CDR2 FQNEAQ, per germline (reference sequence). The CDR3 coding sequence is TGTGCCAGCAGCTTAGCGACAGGGGGGAATTCACCCCTCCACTTT. This encodes CASSLATGGNSPLHF.

The CDR3 is CASSSPAGLNIQYF. The CDR3 nucleotides read TGTGCCAGCAGTTCCCCCGCAGGCCTTAACATTCAGTACTTC. V gene TRBV7-2 combines with J gene TRBJ2-4; D is uncertain. CDR1 is SGHTA and CDR2 is FQGNSA in the germline V gene. This CDR3 has 14 residues. V was trimmed by 6 bases and J by 7 bases, leaving 16 bases between them.

The chain links TRBV12-3 or TRBV12-4 to TRBJ1-3; TRBD1 agrees at 8 bases. The CDR3 length is 13 residues. V shed 9 bases, J shed 4 bases, and the junction held 5 bases outside the gene matches. The CDR3 DNA follows: TGTGCCAGTTCGACAGGGGAGGGAAACACCATATATTTT. It is translated as CASSTGEGNTIYF.

The V call is TRBV6-5, the J call TRBJ2-7; perhaps TRBD2 as D (6 bases). Trimming removed 5 bases from V and 5 bases from J, with 13 bases in between. CDR1 is MNHEY, CDR2 SVGAGI, per germline. There are 13 residues in the CDR3. CDR3 coding DNA: TGTGCCAGCAGTAGGAGACTAGAAAACGAGCAGTACTTC. Translation: CASSRRLENEQYF.

This clone showed up just once. This chain connects TRBV6-6 to TRBJ2-3; D may be TRBD1 (5 bases). Germline CDR1 and CDR2: MNHNY and SVGAGI (reference sequence). V was cut by 5 bases and J by 6 bases, with 15 bases left in between. CDR3 length: 14 residues. The CDR3 reads CASSNRPLGDTQYF. The CDR3 DNA reads TGTGCCAGCAGTAACAGGCCTCTTGGGGATACGCAGTATTTT.

DNA for the CDR3: TGTGCCAGCTCGAAAGGCAGCAGCTCCTCCAGCTCTGGAAACACCATATATTTT. Protein sequence: CASSKGSSSSSSGNTIYF. The V and J genes are TRBV18 and TRBJ1-3; D remains unclear. V lost 6 bases and J 0 bases, leaving 21 bases between the germline ends. CDR3 size: 18 residues. Germline V lookup: CDR1 KGHSH, CDR2 LQKENI.

The chain recombines TRBV6-5 with TRBJ1-4, with 9 bases identical to TRBD1. The CDR3 sequence is 14 residues long. The germline V gene has CDR1 MNHEY and CDR2 SVGAGI. The V and J ends lost 6 bases and 5 bases, in that order; junction bases with no gene match: 4. The CDR3 nucleotides read TGTGCCAGCAGCCGAGACAGGGGGAATGAAAAACTGTTTTTT. It is translated as CASSRDRGNEKLFF.